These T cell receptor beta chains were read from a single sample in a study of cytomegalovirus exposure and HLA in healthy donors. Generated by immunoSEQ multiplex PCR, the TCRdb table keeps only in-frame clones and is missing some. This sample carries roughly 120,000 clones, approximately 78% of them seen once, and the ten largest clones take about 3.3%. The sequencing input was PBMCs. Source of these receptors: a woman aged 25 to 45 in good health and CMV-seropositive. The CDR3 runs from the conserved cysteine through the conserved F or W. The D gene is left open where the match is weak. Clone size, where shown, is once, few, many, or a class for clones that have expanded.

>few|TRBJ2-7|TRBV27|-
TGTGCCAGCAGTTTATATCCGGAGAGCATCTACGAGCAGTACTTC
CASSLYPESIYEQYF
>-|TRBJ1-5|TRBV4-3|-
TGCGCCAGCAGCCAAGATTTCCAGATTGCCCAACGTCCCCAGCATTTT
CASSQDFQIAQRPQHF
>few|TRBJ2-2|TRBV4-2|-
TGTGCCACTAAAACCGGGGCGGGGCGAACCGGGGAGCTGTTTTTT
CATKTGAGRTGELFF
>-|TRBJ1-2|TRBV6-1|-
TGTGCCAGCAGTGAGGGGGAGGAATACTATGGCTACACCTTC
CASSEGEEYYGYTF
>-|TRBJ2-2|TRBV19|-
TGTGCCAGTAGTATAGGGCGCGGGGCGCGGGACACCGGGGAGCTGTTTTTT
CASSIGRGARDTGELFF
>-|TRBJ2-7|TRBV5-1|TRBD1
TGCGCCAGCAGCGGGACAGGGGGATCCTACGAGCAGTACTTC
CASSGTGGSYEQYF
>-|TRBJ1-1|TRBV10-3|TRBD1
TGTGCCATCAGTGATTTAGGGACAGGGTCCATGAACACTGAAGCTTTCTTT
CAISDLGTGSMNTEAFF
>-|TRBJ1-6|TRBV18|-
TGTGCCAGCTCACCGGACATTTGGTCACCCCTCCACTTT
CASSPDIWSPLHF
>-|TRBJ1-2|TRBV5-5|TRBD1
TGTGCCAGCAGCTTGGGCCAGGGGGCATCTAGGAATGGCTACACCTTC
CASSLGQGASRNGYTF
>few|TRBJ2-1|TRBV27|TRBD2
TGTGCCAGCAGTCCTACTAGCGGGGGGCGTAGTGAGCAGTTCTTC
CASSPTSGGRSEQFF
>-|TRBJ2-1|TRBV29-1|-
TGCAGCGTTGCTCAGGGGAGAGGGTACAATGAGCAGTTCTTC
CSVAQGRGYNEQFF
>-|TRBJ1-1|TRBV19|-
TGTGCCAGTAGTATCGACTTCTACCTACGGGGGTTCACTGAAGCTTTCTTT
CASSIDFYLRGFTEAFF
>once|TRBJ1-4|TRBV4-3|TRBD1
TGCGCCAGCAGCCAATGGGTCAACAGGGGGATACGTGAAAAACTGTTTTTT
CASSQWVNRGIREKLFF
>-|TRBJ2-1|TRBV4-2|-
TGTGCCAGCAGCTCGACAGTCATGAGCTCCTACAATGAGCAGTTCTTC
CASSSTVMSSYNEQFF
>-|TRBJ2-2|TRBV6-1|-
TGTGCCAGCAGTGCCTTGGACAGGAACACCGGGGAGCTGTTTTTT
CASSALDRNTGELFF
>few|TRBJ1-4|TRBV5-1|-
TGCGCCAGCAGAGGTAGGCAGGTTAATGAAAAACTGTTTTTT
CASRGRQVNEKLFF
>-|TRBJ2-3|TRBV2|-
TGTGCCAGCAGTGAAGGGCAGAGCACAGATACGCAGTATTTT
CASSEGQSTDTQYF
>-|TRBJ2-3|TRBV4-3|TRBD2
TGCGCCAGCAGCCAAGATCCCCGACTAGCAGGAAAAGATACGCAGTATTTT
CASSQDPRLAGKDTQYF
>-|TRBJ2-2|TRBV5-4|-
TGTGCCAGCAGCTACAGGGTTACCGGGGAGCTGTTTTTT
CASSYRVTGELFF
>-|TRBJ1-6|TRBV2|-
TGTGCCAGCAGTGAAGGGACGGGGAATTCACCCCTCCACTTT
CASSEGTGNSPLHF
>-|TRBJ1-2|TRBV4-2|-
TGTGCCAGCAGCCAAGATGGGGCAGGGTGGGGCTACACCTTC
CASSQDGAGWGYTF
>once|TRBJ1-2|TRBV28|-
TGTGCCAGCTCAGGGAATGGCTACACCTTC
CASSGNGYTF
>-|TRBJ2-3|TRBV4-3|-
TGCGCCAGCAGTCAGGGTCTGCAGGTAGATACGCAGTATTTT
CASSQGLQVDTQYF
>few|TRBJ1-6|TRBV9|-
TGTGCCAGCAGCGTGCAGGGGCATAATTCACCCCTCCACTTT
CASSVQGHNSPLHF
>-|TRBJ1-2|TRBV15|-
TGTGCCACCAGCAGAGAGCAGGGTAGCTATGGCTACACCTTC
CATSREQGSYGYTF
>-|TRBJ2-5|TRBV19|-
TGTGCCACCGGGAGATCTTTTCAAGAGACCCAGTACTTC
CATGRSFQETQYF
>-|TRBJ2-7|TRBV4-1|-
TGCGCCAGCAGCCAAGAACCACGGACGGGGACCTACGAGCAGTACTTC
CASSQEPRTGTYEQYF